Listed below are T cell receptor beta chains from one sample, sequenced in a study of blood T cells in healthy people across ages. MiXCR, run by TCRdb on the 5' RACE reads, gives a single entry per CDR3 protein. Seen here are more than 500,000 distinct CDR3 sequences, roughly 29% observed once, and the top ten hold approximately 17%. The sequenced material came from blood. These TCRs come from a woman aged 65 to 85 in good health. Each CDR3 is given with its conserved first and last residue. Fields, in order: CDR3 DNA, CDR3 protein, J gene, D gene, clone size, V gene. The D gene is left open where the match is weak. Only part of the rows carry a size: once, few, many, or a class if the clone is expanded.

TGTGCCATTGCCAGACAGGAGGATAACGAGCAGTACTTC,CAIARQEDNEQYF,TRBJ2-7,-,-,TRBV10-3
TGCAGTGCTAGAGAGGCAGGGGAGACCCAGTACTTC,CSAREAGETQYF,TRBJ2-5,-,few,TRBV20-1
TGTGCCAGCAGCCACGGACAGCTCTATGGCTACACCTTC,CASSHGQLYGYTF,TRBJ1-2,-,-,TRBV3-1
TGCGCCAGCAGCTTGGTTGAGCCCACCACAGATACGCAGTATTTT,CASSLVEPTTDTQYF,TRBJ2-3,-,few,TRBV5-1
TGTGCCAGCAGTTCCCGGGACAGGATTAACTATGGCTACACCTTC,CASSSRDRINYGYTF,TRBJ1-2,TRBD1,few,TRBV27
TGTGCCAGCAGCATGAGAATGAACACTGAAGCTTTCTTT,CASSMRMNTEAFF,TRBJ1-1,-,-,TRBV7-8
TGTGCCAGCAGTCCTGGACAGGGTTACTACGAGCAGTACTTC,CASSPGQGYYEQYF,TRBJ2-7,TRBD1,few,TRBV6-2/TRBV6-3
TGCAGTGCTCCTTACAGGGGGAGCAGTGAAAAACTGTTTTTT,CSAPYRGSSEKLFF,TRBJ1-4,TRBD1,few,TRBV20-1
TGCAGTGCTAGAGGCGTAGGAGGTGCCGGGGAGCTGTTTTTT,CSARGVGGAGELFF,TRBJ2-2,-,-,TRBV20-1
TGTGCCAGCAGCCCACAGGGAAGAGGGAGCACAGATACGCAGTATTTT,CASSPQGRGSTDTQYF,TRBJ2-3,-,-,TRBV7-3
TGTGCCAGTAGTAAGGAACAGCTCAATGAAAAACTGTTTTTT,CASSKEQLNEKLFF,TRBJ1-4,-,-,TRBV19